This T cell receptor beta chain was sequenced during a study of cytomegalovirus exposure and HLA in healthy donors. This CDR3 has 16 residues. V was pared by 4 bases and J by 1 base, with 2 bases of the junction left unmatched. Germline-derived CDR1 and CDR2 are MRHNA and SNTAGT. On this clone itself: Its antigen is not identified.

Primers included in the PCR were 60 Vbeta and 13 Jbeta primers. Profiling relied on immunoSEQ multiplex PCR, and the TCRdb table lists in-frame clones only, not all of them. The sample consists of 100,000 to 150,000 clones, approximately 85% of them appearing once. The study's findings and limits: The authors listed some 150 TCR beta chains as cytomegalovirus-associated. In a later analysis, TCR beta V- and J-gene trimming was associated with a missense DCLRE1C variant. Reports credit the classifier with highly specific, highly sensitive diagnosis of cytomegalovirus status. Rarity held for most TCR sequences, but there were some public TCRs that occurred in many donors.

The chain recombines TRBV6-4 with TRBJ2-3; 13 nucleotides line up with TRBD2. Material: PBMCs. This TCR was recovered from a boy between 5 and 17 years old in good health and CMV-seronegative. The CDR3 DNA reads TGTGCCAGCAGTGCCACTAGCGGGGGGGGCACAGATACGCAGTATTTT. Translating gives CASSATSGGGTDTQYF.